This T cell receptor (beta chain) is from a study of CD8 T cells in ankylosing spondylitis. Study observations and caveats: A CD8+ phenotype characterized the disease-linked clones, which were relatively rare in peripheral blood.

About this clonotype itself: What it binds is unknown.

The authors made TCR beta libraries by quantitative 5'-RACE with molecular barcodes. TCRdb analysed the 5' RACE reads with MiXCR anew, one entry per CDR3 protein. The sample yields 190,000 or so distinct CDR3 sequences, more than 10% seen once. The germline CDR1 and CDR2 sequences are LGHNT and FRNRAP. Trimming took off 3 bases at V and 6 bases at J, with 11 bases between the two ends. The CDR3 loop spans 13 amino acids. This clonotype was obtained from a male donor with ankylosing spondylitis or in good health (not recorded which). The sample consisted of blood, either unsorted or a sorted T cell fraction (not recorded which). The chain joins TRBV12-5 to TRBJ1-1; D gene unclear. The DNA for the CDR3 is TGTGCTAGTGGTTTCACTGTCGGACCTGAAGCTTTCTTT. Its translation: CASGFTVGPEAFF.